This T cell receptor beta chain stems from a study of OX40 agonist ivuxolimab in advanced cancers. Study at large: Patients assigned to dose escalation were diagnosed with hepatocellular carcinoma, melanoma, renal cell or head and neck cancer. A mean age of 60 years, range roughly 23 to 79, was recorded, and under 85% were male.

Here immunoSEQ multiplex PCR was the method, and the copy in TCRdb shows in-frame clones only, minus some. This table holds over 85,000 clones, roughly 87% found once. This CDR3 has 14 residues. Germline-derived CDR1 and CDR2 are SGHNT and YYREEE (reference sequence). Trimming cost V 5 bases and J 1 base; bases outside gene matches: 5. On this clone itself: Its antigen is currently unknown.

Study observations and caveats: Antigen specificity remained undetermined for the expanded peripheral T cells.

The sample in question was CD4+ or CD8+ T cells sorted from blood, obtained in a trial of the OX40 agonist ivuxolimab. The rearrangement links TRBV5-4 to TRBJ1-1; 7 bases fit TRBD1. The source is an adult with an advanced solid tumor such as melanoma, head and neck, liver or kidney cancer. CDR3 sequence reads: CASSAGQSNTEAFF. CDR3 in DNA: TGTGCCAGCAGTGCGGGACAGTCGAACACTGAAGCTTTCTTT.